The clone carrying this T cell receptor (beta chain) came up many times. Its antigen is unknown. The sample comes from a study of T cell repertoires in cytomegalovirus infection. Study in general: Indicated by public TCR beta signatures were CMV infection and matching HLA type. Study-wide results and limits: There were HLA-C-restricted CMV-specific TCR beta clonotypes dominating the ex vivo response. CMV carriers with the relevant HLA were identified by cumulative public TCR beta family frequency.

The length of the CDR3 is 14 residues. V lost 7 bases and J 0 bases, leaving 13 bases between the germline ends. Germline V gene data show CDR1 as SGHTA and CDR2 as FQGNSA. One entry per CDR3 protein, called by TCRdb with MiXCR from the reads. This sample has 310,000 or so distinct CDR3 sequences; 15% to 20% occur once, and the top ten carry around 12%. The V gene is TRBV7-2, the J gene TRBJ2-7; D call uncertain. This clonotype was obtained from a human donor in good health (CMV status not recorded). Some clones in this sample may be carry-over from other donors' samples. The sequencing input was PBMCs. The CDR3, as DNA: TGTGCCAGCAAATCGGAACACCTCTCCTACGAGCAGTACTTC. Its protein is CASKSEHLSYEQYF.